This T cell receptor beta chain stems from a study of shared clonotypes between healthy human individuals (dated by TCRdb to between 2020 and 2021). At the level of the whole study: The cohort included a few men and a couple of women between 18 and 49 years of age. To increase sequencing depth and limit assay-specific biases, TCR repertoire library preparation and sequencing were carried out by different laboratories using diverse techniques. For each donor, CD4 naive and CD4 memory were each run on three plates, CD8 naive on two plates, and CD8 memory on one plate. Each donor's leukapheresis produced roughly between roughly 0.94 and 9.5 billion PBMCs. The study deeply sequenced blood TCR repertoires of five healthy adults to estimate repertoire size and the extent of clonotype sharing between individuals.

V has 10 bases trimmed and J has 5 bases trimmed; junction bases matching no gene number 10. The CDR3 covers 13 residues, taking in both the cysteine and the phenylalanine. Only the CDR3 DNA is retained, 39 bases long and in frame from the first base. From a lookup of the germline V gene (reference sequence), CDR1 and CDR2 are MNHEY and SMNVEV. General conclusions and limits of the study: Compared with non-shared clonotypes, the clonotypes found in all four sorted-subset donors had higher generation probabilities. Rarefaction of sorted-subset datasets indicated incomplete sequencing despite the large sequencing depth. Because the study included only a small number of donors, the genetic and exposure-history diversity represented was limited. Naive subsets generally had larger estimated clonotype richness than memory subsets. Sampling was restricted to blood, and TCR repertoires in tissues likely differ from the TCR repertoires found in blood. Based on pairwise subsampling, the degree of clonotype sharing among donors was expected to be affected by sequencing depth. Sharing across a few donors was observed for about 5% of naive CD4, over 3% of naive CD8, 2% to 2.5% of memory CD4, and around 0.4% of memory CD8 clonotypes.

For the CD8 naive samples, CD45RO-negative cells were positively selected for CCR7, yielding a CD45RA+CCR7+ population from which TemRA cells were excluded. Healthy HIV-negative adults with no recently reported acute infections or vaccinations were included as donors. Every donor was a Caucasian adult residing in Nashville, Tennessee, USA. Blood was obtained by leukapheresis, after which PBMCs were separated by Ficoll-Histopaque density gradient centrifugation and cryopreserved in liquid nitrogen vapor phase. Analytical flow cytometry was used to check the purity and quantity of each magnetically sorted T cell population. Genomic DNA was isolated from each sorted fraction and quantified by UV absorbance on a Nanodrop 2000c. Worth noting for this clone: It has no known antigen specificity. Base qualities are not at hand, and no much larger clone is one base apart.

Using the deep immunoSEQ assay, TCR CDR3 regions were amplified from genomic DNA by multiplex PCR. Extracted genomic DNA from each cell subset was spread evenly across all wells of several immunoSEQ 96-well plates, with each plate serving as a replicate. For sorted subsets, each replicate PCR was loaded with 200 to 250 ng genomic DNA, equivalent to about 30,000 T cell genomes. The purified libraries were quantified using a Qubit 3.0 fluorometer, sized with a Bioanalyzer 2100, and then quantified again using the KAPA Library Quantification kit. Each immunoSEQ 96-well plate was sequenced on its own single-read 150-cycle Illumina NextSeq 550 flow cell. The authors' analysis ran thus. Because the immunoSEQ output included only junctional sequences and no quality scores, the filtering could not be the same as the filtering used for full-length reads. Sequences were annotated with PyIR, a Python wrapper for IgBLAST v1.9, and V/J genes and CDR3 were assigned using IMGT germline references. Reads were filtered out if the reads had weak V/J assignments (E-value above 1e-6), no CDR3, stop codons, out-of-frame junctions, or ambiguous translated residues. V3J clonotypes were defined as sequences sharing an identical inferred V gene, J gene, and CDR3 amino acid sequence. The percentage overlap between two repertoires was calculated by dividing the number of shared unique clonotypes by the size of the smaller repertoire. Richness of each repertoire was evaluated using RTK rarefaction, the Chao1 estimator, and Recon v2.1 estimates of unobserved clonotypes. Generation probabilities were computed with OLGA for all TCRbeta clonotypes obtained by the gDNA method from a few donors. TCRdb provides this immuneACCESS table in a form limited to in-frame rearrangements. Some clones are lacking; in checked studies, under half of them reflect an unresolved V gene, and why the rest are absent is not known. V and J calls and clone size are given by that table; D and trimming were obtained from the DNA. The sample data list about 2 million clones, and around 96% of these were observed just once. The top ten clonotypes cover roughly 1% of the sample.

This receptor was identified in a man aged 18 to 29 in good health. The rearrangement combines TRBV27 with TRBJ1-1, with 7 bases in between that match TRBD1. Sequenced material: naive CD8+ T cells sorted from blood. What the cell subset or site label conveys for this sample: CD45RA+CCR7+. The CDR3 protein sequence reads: CATRAGGSTEAFF. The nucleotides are TGTGCCACCCGGGCAGGGGGTAGTACTGAAGCTTTCTTT.